These 3 T cell receptor beta chains came from one sample sequenced in a study of shared clonotypes between healthy human individuals. Naive-designated CD8 cells lacked CD45RO, were positively enriched for CCR7, and omitted terminally differentiated effector memory CD45RA+ cells. The protocol was immunoSEQ multiplex PCR, while the TCRdb copy is restricted to in-frame clones and leaves out a portion. Among fewer than 800,000 clones, about 91% were seen once, and the ten largest hold approximately 25%. Material: naive CD8+ T cells sorted from blood. The origin of the receptors is a man aged 30-40 years in good health.

The rearrangement links TRBV5-5 to TRBJ2-1, with 7 positions matching TRBD1. V lost 2 bases, J lost 8 bases, and 10 bases stayed unmatched. CDR3 size: 15 residues. The V gene's germline CDR1 is SGHKS and CDR2 YYEKEE (reference sequence). CDR3 DNA: TGTGCCAGCAGCTTATTGGAAAGGGGGCGGGATGAGCAGTTCTTC. As protein: CASSLLERGRDEQFF.

The chain links TRBV29-1 to TRBJ2-7, with 11 bases that match TRBD2. This CDR3 region has 13 residues. Germline CDR1 reads SQVTM; CDR2 reads ANQGSEA. The CDR3 loop reads CSIAGTSGYEQYF. Here the CDR3 DNA reads TGCAGTATTGCCGGGACTAGCGGCTACGAGCAGTACTTC.

The rearrangement links TRBV28 to TRBJ1-2; D is unclear. Deletions cut 6 bases from V and 5 bases from J, with 13 bases between. This CDR3 is 13 amino acids long. CDR1 is MDHEN and CDR2 is SYDVKM in the germline V gene. The CDR3 protein is CASRHKSQYGYTF. The DNA of the CDR3 is TGTGCCAGCAGGCACAAATCTCAATATGGCTACACCTTC.